This T cell receptor (beta chain) was recorded in a study of blood T cells in healthy people across ages (dated by TCRdb to 2014 to 2015). Some background on the complete study: In model experiments, template switching captured about one uniquely barcoded TCR beta cDNA molecule for every two T cells. Using deep sequencing normalized with unique cDNA molecular identifiers, the study measured how TCR beta repertoire diversity changes with age. The donors were divided into four age groups: young (average approximately 15 years), middle-aged (around 41), aged (roughly 60) and long-lived (roughly 86). To avoid experimental bias, donors of different ages were randomly spread across the sequencing lanes. Two additional independent replicas of 1 million unique cDNA reads from the same blood draw were analyzed for two donors (one aged 18 to 30 and one aged 80 or older). Paper-wide results and their limitations: Observed TCR beta diversity per million T cells fell roughly linearly with age, and a significant reduction was already apparent by age about 38. Compared with the aged group, the long-lived group had more naive CD4+ T cells, fewer expanded clones and increased TCR diversity, suggesting age selection. Estimates of total diversity based on one million sequenced T cells were regarded as lower bounds and as underestimates. A strong correlation was found between observed TCR beta diversity and the percentage of naive T cells measured by flow cytometry. Because profiling used bulk unsorted PBMCs, naive and antigen-experienced compartments could not be compared conclusively. The CMV infection status of donors was not known, potentially confounding age-related changes in expanded clonotypes.

Library prep was done by 5' RACE. These reads were obtained on an Illumina HiSeq 2500. The second PCR ran for roughly 7 to 12 cycles and used a J-beta primer mix along with a sample-barcoded 5' primer. Each TCR beta cDNA molecule received a unique molecular identifier from a template-switch 5' adaptor carrying 12 random nucleotides. Each sample yielded at least 2.5 million CDR3-containing paired-end reads. All of the RNA was converted into first-strand cDNA using the Mint cDNA synthesis kit, with a TRBC-specific oligonucleotide serving as the primer. Following uracil-DNA glycosylase treatment, a first 18-cycle PCR with universal primers M1SS and BC2_uni_R was performed on all cDNA. In the authors' own workflow: For normalization, 1 million high-quality reads were randomly selected from each sample, with every read carrying a distinct molecular identifier. Reads sharing molecular identifiers were discarded rather than binned into consensus sequences. MiTCR, with a Q25 quality threshold and the strictest error-elimination algorithm, was used for CDR3 identification, clonotype clustering and error correction. A nonparametric unseen species model using Euler transformation provided a lower-bound estimate of total TCR beta diversity. TCRdb handled the public reads itself, with Q25 trimming in fastp and clone calling in MiXCR, and kept productive beta chains. Rows matching on CDR3 protein sequence are summarized as one entry with the most common DNA and genes. For this entry, the V and J calls and clone size follow TCRdb and not the study's own pipeline. Recorded for this sample are 1.5 million to 2 million distinct CDR3 sequences; around half of them occurred a single time. The ten most abundant clones make up over 2% of the sample.

Systemically healthy Caucasian individuals from Russia, around 38 in total and aged roughly 6 to 100 years, were included as donors. Each donor gave ten milliliters of peripheral blood, collected into EDTA-treated Vacutainer tubes. Ficoll-Paque density-gradient centrifugation was used to isolate PBMCs, with at least 7 million per sample. Total RNA, at least 6 micrograms per sample, was extracted from PBMCs with Trizol reagent. Naive CD45RAhigh/CD27high T cell percentages were measured by flow cytometry on a PBMC aliquot from every donor. From its cysteine to its phenylalanine, the CDR3 spans 14 amino acids. Only CDR3 DNA is held: 42 bases, read in frame from base 1. In the germline V gene, CDR1 corresponds to MDHEN and CDR2 to SYDVKM. Trimming takes 2 bases from V and 8 bases from J, and the germline ends sit 12 bases apart. On this clonotype itself: No cognate antigen has been identified for it. No much larger clonotype is one base removed from it; base qualities were not supplied.

The chain was built from TRBV28 and TRBJ1-4; no D gene is confidently identified. Sequenced sample: blood. The TCR comes from a woman in her thirties or forties in good health. The nucleotide sequence is TGTGCCAGCAGTTTAAATCCAGCGGCGGAAAAACTGTTTTTT. It specifies CASSLNPAAEKLFF.